This entry lists 12 T cell receptor beta chains sequenced from one sample in a study of blood T cells in healthy people across ages. With a J-beta primer mix and a sample-barcoded 5' primer, a second PCR ran roughly 7 to 11 cycles. MiXCR, run by TCRdb on the 5' RACE reads, gives a single entry per CDR3 protein. The sample lists over a million distinct CDR3 sequences, approximately 43% occurring once. Sequencing was done on a sample of blood. These receptors originate from a young woman in good health.

This clonotype appeared a few times. CDR3 residues: CASSPAYHNEQYF. The CDR3, as DNA: TGTGCCAGCAGTCCAGCATACCACAATGAGCAGTACTTC. The chain carries TRBV7-2 and TRBJ2-7; no clear D gene. There are 13 residues in the CDR3. CDR1 is SGHTA, CDR2 FQGNSA, per germline. Trimming left V 6 bases short and J 7 bases short, with 16 bases between.

The rearrangement joins TRBV4-1 to TRBJ2-2, with TRBD2 as a possible D gene (6 bases). The germline V gene has CDR1 MGHRA and CDR2 YSYEKL. V was pared by 1 base and J by 7 bases, with 13 bases between. The CDR3 extends over 15 amino acids. CDR3 in amino acids: CASSQVGSGDGELFF. The CDR3 region has the DNA TGCGCCAGCAGCCAAGTGGGTAGCGGAGACGGGGAGCTGTTTTTT.

The J gene is TRBJ2-1, the V gene TRBV12-3 or TRBV12-4; 9 nucleotides match TRBD2. The CDR3 is 15 residues long. After removal of 8 bases from V and 5 bases from J, the junction contained 10 bases not matched to a gene. The CDR3 bases are TGTGCCAGCTATCCCGGGAGCGGGAGGCACAATGAGCAGTTCTTC. It yields the protein CASYPGSGRHNEQFF.

The chain recombines TRBV7-2 with TRBJ2-1; maybe TRBD2 (5 bases). CDR3 length equals 15 residues. V was clipped by 7 bases and J by 7 bases, with 20 bases between them. Germline V gene lookup returns CDR1 SGHTA and CDR2 FQGNSA. CDR3 in amino acids: CASTPEWETKNEQFF. The CDR3 DNA sequence: TGTGCCAGCACCCCAGAGTGGGAGACGAAGAATGAGCAGTTCTTC.

This rearrangement joins TRBV20-1 to TRBJ2-2, with TRBD2 matching over 9 bases. Germline V lookup: CDR1 DFQATT, CDR2 SNEGSKA (reference sequence). There are 15 residues in the CDR3. The ends lost 5 bases at V and 5 bases at J; junction bases unmatched: 9. Here the CDR3 DNA reads TGCAGTGCTGGGAAAAGCGGGAGGATTACCGGGGAGCTGTTTTTT. Protein: CSAGKSGRITGELFF.

This clonotype was picked up a small number of times. This chain connects TRBV12-3 or TRBV12-4 to TRBJ1-1; a possible D gene is TRBD1 (5 bases). The V end lost 5 bases, the J end lost 1 base, and 14 bases lay between the germline ends. This CDR3 comprises 15 residues. CDR3 protein: CASSDNRDGNTEAFF. The CDR3 bases are TGTGCCAGCAGTGACAACCGGGACGGGAACACTGAAGCTTTCTTT.

The gene calls are TRBV18 and TRBJ2-5; D remains ambiguous. This CDR3 is 15 amino acids long. V was shortened by 5 bases and J by 0 bases, with 13 bases between the two germline ends. The germline V gene encodes CDR1 KGHSH and CDR2 LQKENI. In nucleotides, the CDR3 is TGTGCCAGCTCATCCACAAGGACGTACCAAGAGACCCAGTACTTC. This gives the protein CASSSTRTYQETQYF.

The CDR3 spells CSALRQIDYEQYF. CDR3 nucleotide sequence: TGCAGTGCGCTTAGACAGATCGACTACGAGCAGTACTTC. This chain joins TRBV20-1 and TRBJ2-5, with a possible D match to TRBD1 (5 bases). TRBJ2-7 matches the DNA end more closely, so the J call is doubtful. The CDR3 covers 13 residues. Germline V gene lookup returns CDR1 DFQATT and CDR2 SNEGSKA (reference sequence).

This clonotype was counted a few times. V and J are TRBV20-1 and TRBJ2-1; the match to TRBD1 covers 7 bases. The CDR3 has 12 amino acids. Trimming removed 0 bases from V and 10 bases from J; junction bases left unmatched: 3. Germline-derived CDR1 and CDR2 are DFQATT and SNEGSKA (reference sequence). CDR3: CSAREQGREQFF. The CDR3 DNA follows: TGCAGTGCTAGAGAACAGGGGCGGGAGCAGTTCTTC.

This clonotype showed up just a few times. V is TRBV11-2 and J is TRBJ2-2; D is ambiguous. There are 16 residues in the CDR3. The V gene's germline CDR1 is SGHAT and CDR2 FQNNGV. Trimming pared 1 base from V and 3 bases from J, leaving 12 bases between. Written as DNA, the CDR3 is TGTGCCAGCAGCTTAGCTCTAACCGATTACACCGGGGAGCTGTTTTTT. As protein: CASSLALTDYTGELFF.

The chain couples TRBV20-1 to TRBJ1-2, with D tentatively TRBD1 (6 bases). This CDR3 contains 15 residues. Deletions cut 6 bases from V and 3 bases from J, with 20 bases between. Germline CDR1 is DFQATT and CDR2 is SNEGSKA (reference sequence). CDR3 region: CSASRASAGDYGYTF. In nucleotides, the CDR3 is TGCAGTGCCAGTAGAGCCTCGGCAGGGGACTATGGCTACACCTTC.

This chain connects TRBV27 to TRBJ2-2; D is perhaps TRBD2 (5 bases). In germline, CDR1 is MNHEY, CDR2 SMNVEV (reference sequence). The V gene lost 5 bases and the J gene lost 3 bases, with 10 bases spanning the gap. The CDR3 runs to 14 residues. In nucleotides, the CDR3 is TGTGCCAGCAGTAAGGGAGTTTACACCGGGGAGCTGTTTTTT. It yields the protein CASSKGVYTGELFF.